Listed below are T cell receptor beta chains from one sample, sequenced in a study of blood T cell repertoires in COVID-19. Here immunoSEQ multiplex PCR was the method, and the copy in TCRdb shows in-frame clones only, minus some. The repertoire holds approximately 77,000 clones, with 75% to 85% as singletons. Sequences were obtained from peripheral blood. The source is a man aged 50-59 years with COVID-19, enrolled during active disease. CDR3s include the opening cysteine and the closing phenylalanine or tryptophan. A D gene is named only where the DNA matches it firmly. The size entry is marked missing in some rows and otherwise reads once, few, many or a size class.

clone size: NA; V gene: TRBV19; J gene: TRBJ1-2; D gene: NA; CDR3 DNA: TGTGCCAGTAGTCCAGGGGACCCCTATGGCTACACCTTC; CDR3 protein: CASSPGDPYGYTF
clone size: NA; V gene: TRBV7-2; J gene: TRBJ2-7; D gene: TRBD1; CDR3 DNA: TGTGCCAGCAGAATTCAGACAGGGGCTAACTACGAGCAGTACTTC; CDR3 protein: CASRIQTGANYEQYF
clone size: NA; V gene: TRBV9; J gene: TRBJ1-6; D gene: NA; CDR3 DNA: TGTGCCAGCAGCGTTAGTGGGGCAGCCGGCTATAATTCACCCCTCCACTTT; CDR3 protein: CASSVSGAAGYNSPLHF
clone size: NA; V gene: TRBV6-5; J gene: TRBJ1-2; D gene: TRBD1; CDR3 DNA: TGTGCCAGCAGCAGGACAGGGGGCGGGGATGGCTACACCTTC; CDR3 protein: CASSRTGGGDGYTF
clone size: NA; V gene: TRBV7-2; J gene: TRBJ2-1; D gene: TRBD2; CDR3 DNA: TGTGCCAGCAGCCCCCAGACTAGCGGGTACAATGAGCAGTTCTTC; CDR3 protein: CASSPQTSGYNEQFF
clone size: NA; V gene: TRBV30; J gene: TRBJ2-5; D gene: NA; CDR3 DNA: TGTGCCTGGAGTGTCTCCGGGAAGGAGACCCAGTACTTC; CDR3 protein: CAWSVSGKETQYF
clone size: NA; V gene: TRBV24-1; J gene: TRBJ2-2; D gene: NA; CDR3 DNA: TGTGCCACCAGACAGACGGGAAACACCGGGGAGCTGTTTTTT; CDR3 protein: CATRQTGNTGELFF
clone size: NA; V gene: TRBV7-8; J gene: TRBJ1-1; D gene: NA; CDR3 DNA: TGTGCCAGCAGCTTAGCGGGAGAAAGAACTGAAGCTTTCTTT; CDR3 protein: CASSLAGERTEAFF
clone size: once; V gene: TRBV9; J gene: TRBJ1-2; D gene: NA; CDR3 DNA: TGTGCCAGCAGCCCCGACGGGGGGAGGGTCTATGGCTACACCTTC; CDR3 protein: CASSPDGGRVYGYTF
clone size: NA; V gene: TRBV28; J gene: TRBJ2-7; D gene: NA; CDR3 DNA: TGTGCCAGCAGTCCCCCGAGGGCATTGGAGCAGTACTTC; CDR3 protein: CASSPPRALEQYF
clone size: NA; V gene: TRBV19; J gene: TRBJ1-5; D gene: TRBD1; CDR3 DNA: TGTGCCAGTACGAGGGGGCGCCGGGATCAGCCCCAGCATTTT; CDR3 protein: CASTRGRRDQPQHF
clone size: many; V gene: TRBV6-5; J gene: TRBJ1-1; D gene: TRBD1; CDR3 DNA: TGTGCCAGCAGTTCTAGACAGGGTAGAACTGAAGCTTTCTTT; CDR3 protein: CASSSRQGRTEAFF
clone size: few; V gene: TRBV7-7; J gene: TRBJ2-5; D gene: TRBD2; CDR3 DNA: TGTGCTAGCAGCCACGCAACTAGCGGGAGGCGTGAGACCCAGTACTTC; CDR3 protein: CASSHATSGRRETQYF
clone size: NA; V gene: TRBV6-2/TRBV6-3; J gene: TRBJ1-6; D gene: NA; CDR3 DNA: TGTGCCAGCAGTTACGGGGGAGGGGCTGGTTATAATTCACCCCTCCACTTT; CDR3 protein: CASSYGGGAGYNSPLHF
clone size: NA; V gene: TRBV19; J gene: TRBJ2-1; D gene: TRBD2; CDR3 DNA: TGTGCCAGTAGCGTTCGGGGGGGGATCTACAATGAGCAGTTCTTC; CDR3 protein: CASSVRGGIYNEQFF
clone size: NA; V gene: TRBV5-1; J gene: TRBJ2-2; D gene: NA; CDR3 DNA: TGCGCCAGCAGCTTCGGGGAGGGGGTTACCGGGGAGCTGTTTTTT; CDR3 protein: CASSFGEGVTGELFF
clone size: NA; V gene: TRBV7-2; J gene: TRBJ1-5; D gene: NA; CDR3 DNA: TGTGCCAGCAGCTTAGACAGGGCGCAGCCCCAGCATTTT; CDR3 protein: CASSLDRAQPQHF
clone size: NA; V gene: TRBV30; J gene: TRBJ2-2; D gene: NA; CDR3 DNA: TGTGCCTGGAGAGCACTAAGCGGGTCCTACGGGGAGCTGTTTTTT; CDR3 protein: CAWRALSGSYGELFF
clone size: NA; V gene: TRBV11-3; J gene: TRBJ2-1; D gene: TRBD2; CDR3 DNA: TGTGCCCGCAGAAAGGGACTAGCGGGAGAGGATGAGCAGTTCTTC; CDR3 protein: CARRKGLAGEDEQFF
clone size: NA; V gene: TRBV7-9; J gene: TRBJ1-4; D gene: TRBD1; CDR3 DNA: TGTGCCAGCAGCTCGATGGACAGGGGTGGTGAAAAACTGTTTTTT; CDR3 protein: CASSSMDRGGEKLFF
clone size: NA; V gene: TRBV28; J gene: TRBJ1-4; D gene: NA; CDR3 DNA: TGTGCCAGCAGTACCGGCGGCGGGCAGAAGGAAAAACTGTTTTTT; CDR3 protein: CASSTGGGQKEKLFF
clone size: NA; V gene: TRBV6-1; J gene: TRBJ1-5; D gene: TRBD1; CDR3 DNA: TGTGCCAGCAGTGAAGCGGGACAGGGGGCCCAGCATTTT; CDR3 protein: CASSEAGQGAQHF
clone size: NA; V gene: TRBV6-5; J gene: TRBJ1-5; D gene: TRBD1; CDR3 DNA: TGTGCCAGCACCTGGGGACAGTACAATCAGCCCCAGCATTTT; CDR3 protein: CASTWGQYNQPQHF
clone size: NA; V gene: TRBV6-6; J gene: TRBJ2-7; D gene: TRBD1; CDR3 DNA: TGTGCCAGCAGTAGACAGGGTTACGAGCAGTACTTC; CDR3 protein: CASSRQGYEQYF
clone size: NA; V gene: TRBV19; J gene: TRBJ2-2; D gene: TRBD2; CDR3 DNA: TGTGCTCAGGGAAGGCGGGAGGGAGGCGGGGAGCTGTTTTTT; CDR3 protein: CAQGRREGGGELFF
clone size: NA; V gene: TRBV5-5; J gene: TRBJ2-4; D gene: TRBD1; CDR3 DNA: TGTGCCAGCAGCTCGGACAGGCCTCCGGTGCAGTACTTC; CDR3 protein: CASSSDRPPVQYF
clone size: NA; V gene: TRBV3-1/TRBV3-2; J gene: TRBJ2-3; D gene: NA; CDR3 DNA: TGTGCCAGCAGCCAAGACCTGGACTGGCAGTATTTT; CDR3 protein: CASSQDLDWQYF
clone size: NA; V gene: TRBV6-5; J gene: TRBJ2-2; D gene: TRBD1; CDR3 DNA: TGTGCCAGCAGTTTGAAGGGACAGCCGAACACCGGGGAGCTGTTTTTT; CDR3 protein: CASSLKGQPNTGELFF
clone size: NA; V gene: TRBV3-1/TRBV3-2; J gene: TRBJ2-1; D gene: TRBD2; CDR3 DNA: TGTGCCAGCAGCCAATTCCTTAGCGGGAGGGGAGTTGATTATGAGCAGTTCTTC; CDR3 protein: CASSQFLSGRGVDYEQFF